Sequencing of this T cell receptor (beta chain) was carried out in a study of cytomegalovirus exposure and HLA in healthy donors. Broader study findings: Fewer than 20,000 TCR beta sequences were associated with HLA alleles at 0.05 false discovery rate in a later analysis. Altogether, more than 150 TCR beta chains were recorded as cytomegalovirus-associated.

This clone was counted a few times. The antigen is undetermined. V lost 3 bases to trimming and J lost 4 bases; unmatched junction nucleotides: 10. From germline, CDR1 is SGHDT and CDR2 YYEEEE. The CDR3 loop spans 17 amino acids. PCR involved 60 Vbeta and 13 Jbeta primers. Here immunoSEQ multiplex PCR was the method, and the copy in TCRdb shows in-frame clones only, minus some. The sample lists 150,000 to 200,000 clones, about 71% occurring once. Specimen: PBMCs. The sequence was obtained from a woman in her thirties or forties in good health and CMV-seropositive. The gene calls are TRBV5-6 and TRBJ2-1; 10 bases agree with TRBD2. CDR3 coding DNA: TGTGCCAGCAGCTCAATCAGCGGGAGGGCCGTGTACAATGAGCAGTTCTTC. This encodes CASSSISGRAVYNEQFF.